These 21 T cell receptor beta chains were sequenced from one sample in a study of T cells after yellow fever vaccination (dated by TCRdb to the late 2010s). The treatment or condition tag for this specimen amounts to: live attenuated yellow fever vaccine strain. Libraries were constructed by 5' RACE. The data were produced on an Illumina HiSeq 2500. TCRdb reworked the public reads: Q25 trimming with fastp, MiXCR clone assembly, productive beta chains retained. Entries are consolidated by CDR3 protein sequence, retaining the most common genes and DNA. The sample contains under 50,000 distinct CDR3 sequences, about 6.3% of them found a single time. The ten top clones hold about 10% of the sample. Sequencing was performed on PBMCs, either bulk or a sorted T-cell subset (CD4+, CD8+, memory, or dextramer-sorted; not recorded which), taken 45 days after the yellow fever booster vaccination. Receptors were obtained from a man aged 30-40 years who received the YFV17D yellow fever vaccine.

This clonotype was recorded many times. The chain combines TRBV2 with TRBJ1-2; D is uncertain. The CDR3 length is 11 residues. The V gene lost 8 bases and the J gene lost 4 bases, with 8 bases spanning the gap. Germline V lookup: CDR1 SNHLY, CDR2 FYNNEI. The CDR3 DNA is TGTGCCAGCTCGGTCCCCTATGGCTACACCTTC. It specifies CASSVPYGYTF.

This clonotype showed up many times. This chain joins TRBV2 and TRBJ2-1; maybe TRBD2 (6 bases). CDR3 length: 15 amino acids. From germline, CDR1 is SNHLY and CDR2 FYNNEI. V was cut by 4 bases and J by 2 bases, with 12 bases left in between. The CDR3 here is CASSVRGNTYNEQFF. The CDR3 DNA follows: TGTGCCAGCAGTGTTCGGGGGAACACCTACAATGAGCAGTTCTTC. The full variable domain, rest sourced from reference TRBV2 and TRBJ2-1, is EPEVTQTPSHQVTQMGQEVILRCVPISNHLYFYWYRQILGQKVEFLVSFYNNEISEKSEIFDDQFSVERPDGSNFTLKIRSTKLEDSAMYFCASSVRGNTYNEQFFGPGTRLTVL.

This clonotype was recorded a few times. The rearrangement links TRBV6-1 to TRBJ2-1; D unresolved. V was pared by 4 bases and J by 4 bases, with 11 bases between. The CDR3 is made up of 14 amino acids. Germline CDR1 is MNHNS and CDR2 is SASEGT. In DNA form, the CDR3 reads TGTGCCAGCAGTGGCGAATACTATTACAATGAGCAGTTCTTC. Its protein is CASSGEYYYNEQFF.

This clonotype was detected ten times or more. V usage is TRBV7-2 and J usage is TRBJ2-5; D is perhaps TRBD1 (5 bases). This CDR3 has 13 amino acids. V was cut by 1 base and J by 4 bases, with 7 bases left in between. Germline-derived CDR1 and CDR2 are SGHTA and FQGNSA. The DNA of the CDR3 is TGTGCCAGCAGCTTAGTCAGGGCAGAGACCCAGTACTTC. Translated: CASSLVRAETQYF.

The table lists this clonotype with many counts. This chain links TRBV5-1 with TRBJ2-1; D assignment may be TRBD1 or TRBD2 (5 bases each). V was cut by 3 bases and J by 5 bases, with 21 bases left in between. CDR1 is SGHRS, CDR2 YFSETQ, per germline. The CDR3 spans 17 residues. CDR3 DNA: TGCGCCAGCAGCTATGGGACGTACTTTGATTACGACAATGAGCAGTTCTTC. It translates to CASSYGTYFDYDNEQFF.

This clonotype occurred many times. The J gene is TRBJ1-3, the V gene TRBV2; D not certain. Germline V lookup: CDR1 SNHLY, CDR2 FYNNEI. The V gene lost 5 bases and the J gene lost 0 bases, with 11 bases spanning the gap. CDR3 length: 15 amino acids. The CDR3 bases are TGTGCCAGCAGTCAAGACATAATCTCTGGAAACACCATATATTTT. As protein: CASSQDIISGNTIYF.

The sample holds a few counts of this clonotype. This CDR3 is CSVRQGAQQPQHF. CDR3 DNA sequence: TGCAGCGTGCGGCAGGGGGCCCAACAGCCCCAGCATTTT. The V and J genes are TRBV29-1 and TRBJ1-5; 8 positions match TRBD1. Germline V gene lookup returns CDR1 SQVTM and CDR2 ANQGSEA. The CDR3 has 13 residues. V trimming: 6 bases; J trimming: 7 bases; junction bases outside the gene matches: 8.

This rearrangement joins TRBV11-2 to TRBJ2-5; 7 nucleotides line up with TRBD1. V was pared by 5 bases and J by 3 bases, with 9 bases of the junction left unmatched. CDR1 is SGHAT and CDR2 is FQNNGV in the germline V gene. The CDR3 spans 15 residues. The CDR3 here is CASSQRTGPEETQYF. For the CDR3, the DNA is TGTGCCAGCAGCCAACGGACAGGACCAGAAGAGACCCAGTACTTC.

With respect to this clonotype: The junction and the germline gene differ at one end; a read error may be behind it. The CDR3 reads CASSLAGGSQHQHF. CDR3 DNA sequence: TGTGCCAGCAGCTTAGCAGGGGGCTCTCAGCACCAGCATTTT. This chain links TRBV7-2 with TRBJ1-5; 7 nucleotides align to TRBD1. The CDR3 has 14 residues. CDR1 and CDR2 (germline): SGHTA, FQGNSA.

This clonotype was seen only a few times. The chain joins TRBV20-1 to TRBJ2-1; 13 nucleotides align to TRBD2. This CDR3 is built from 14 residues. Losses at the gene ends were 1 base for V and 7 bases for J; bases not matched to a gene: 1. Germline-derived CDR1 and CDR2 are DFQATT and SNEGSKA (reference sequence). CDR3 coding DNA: TGCAGTGCTAGAGCGACTAGCGGGAGGAATGAGCAGTTCTTC. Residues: CSARATSGRNEQFF.

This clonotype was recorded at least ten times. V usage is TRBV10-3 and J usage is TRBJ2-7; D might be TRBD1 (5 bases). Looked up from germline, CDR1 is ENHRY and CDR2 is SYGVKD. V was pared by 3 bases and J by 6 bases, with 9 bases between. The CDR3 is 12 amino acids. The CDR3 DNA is TGTGCCATCAGTGACTCAGGGTTCGAGCAGTACTTC. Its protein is CAISDSGFEQYF.

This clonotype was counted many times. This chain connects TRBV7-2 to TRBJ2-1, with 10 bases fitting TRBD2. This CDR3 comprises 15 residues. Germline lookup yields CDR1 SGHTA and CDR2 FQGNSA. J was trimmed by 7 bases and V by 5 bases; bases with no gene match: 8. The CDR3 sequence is CASSPPSGSSNEQFF. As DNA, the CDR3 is TGTGCCAGCAGCCCCCCTAGCGGGAGCTCTAATGAGCAGTTCTTC.

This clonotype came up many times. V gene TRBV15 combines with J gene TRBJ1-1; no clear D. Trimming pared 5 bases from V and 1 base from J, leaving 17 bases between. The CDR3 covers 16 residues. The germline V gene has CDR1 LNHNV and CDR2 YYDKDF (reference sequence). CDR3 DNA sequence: TGTGCCACCAGCCCCCGACGGGCAGGCCCGAACACTGAAGCTTTCTTT. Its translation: CATSPRRAGPNTEAFF. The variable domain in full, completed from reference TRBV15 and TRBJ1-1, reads DAMVIQNPRYQVTQFGKPVTLSCSQTLNHNVMYWYQQKSSQAPKLLFHYYDKDFNNEADTPDNFQSRRPNTSFCFLDIRSPGLGDTAMYLCATSPRRAGPNTEAFFGQGTRLTVV.

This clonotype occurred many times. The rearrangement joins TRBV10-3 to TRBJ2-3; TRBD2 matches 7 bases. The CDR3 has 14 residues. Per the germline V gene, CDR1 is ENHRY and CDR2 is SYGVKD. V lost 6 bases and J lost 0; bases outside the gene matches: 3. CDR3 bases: TGTGCCATCAGGAATAGCGGGAGCACAGATACGCAGTATTTT. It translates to CAIRNSGSTDTQYF.

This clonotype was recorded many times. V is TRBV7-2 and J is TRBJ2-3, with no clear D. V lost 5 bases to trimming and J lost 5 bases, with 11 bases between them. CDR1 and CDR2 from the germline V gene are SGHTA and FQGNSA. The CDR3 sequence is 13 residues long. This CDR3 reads CASSRKGGDTQYF. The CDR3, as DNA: TGTGCCAGCAGCCGAAAAGGCGGAGATACGCAGTATTTT.

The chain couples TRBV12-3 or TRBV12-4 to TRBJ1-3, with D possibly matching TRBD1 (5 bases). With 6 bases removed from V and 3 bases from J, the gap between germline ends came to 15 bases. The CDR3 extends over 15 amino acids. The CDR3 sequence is CASSLGGAFGNTIYF. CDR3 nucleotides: TGTGCCAGCAGCCTCGGAGGGGCATTTGGAAACACCATATATTTT.

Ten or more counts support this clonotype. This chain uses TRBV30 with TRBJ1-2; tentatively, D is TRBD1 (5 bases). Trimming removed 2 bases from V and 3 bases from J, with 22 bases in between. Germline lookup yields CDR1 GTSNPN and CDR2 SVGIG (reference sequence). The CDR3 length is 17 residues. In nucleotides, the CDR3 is TGTGCCTGGAGTCCAACCCAGGGCCATCAAGCTCACTATGGCTACACCTTC. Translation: CAWSPTQGHQAHYGYTF.

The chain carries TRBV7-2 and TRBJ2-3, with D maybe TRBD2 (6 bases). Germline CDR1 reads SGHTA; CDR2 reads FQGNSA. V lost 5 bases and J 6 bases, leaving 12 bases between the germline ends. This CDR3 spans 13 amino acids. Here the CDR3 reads CASSQIGGDTQYF. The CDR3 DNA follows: TGTGCCAGCAGCCAAATAGGAGGGGATACGCAGTATTTT.

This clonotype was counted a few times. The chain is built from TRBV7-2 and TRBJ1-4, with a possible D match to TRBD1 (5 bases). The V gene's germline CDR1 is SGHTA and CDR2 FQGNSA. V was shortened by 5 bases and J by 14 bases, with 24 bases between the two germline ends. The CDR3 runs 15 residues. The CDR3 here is CASSAYPGGGKVLFF. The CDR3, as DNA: TGTGCCAGCAGCGCCTACCCCGGGGGAGGGAAAGTGCTGTTTTTT.

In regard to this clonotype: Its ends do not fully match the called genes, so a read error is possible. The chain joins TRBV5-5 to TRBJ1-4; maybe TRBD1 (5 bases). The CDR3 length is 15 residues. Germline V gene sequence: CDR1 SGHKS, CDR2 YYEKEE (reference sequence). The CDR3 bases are TGTGCCAGCAGCTTGATCCGGGACCGCGGGGAAAAACTGTTCTTT. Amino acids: CASSLIRDRGEKLFF.

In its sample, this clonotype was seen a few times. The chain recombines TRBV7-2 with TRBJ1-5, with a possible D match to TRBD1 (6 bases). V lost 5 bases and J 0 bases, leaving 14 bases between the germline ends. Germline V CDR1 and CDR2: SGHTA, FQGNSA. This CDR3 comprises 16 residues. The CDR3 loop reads CASSPQGGASNQPQHF. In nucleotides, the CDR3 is TGTGCCAGCAGCCCACAGGGAGGGGCTAGCAATCAGCCCCAGCATTTT.